A selection of T cell receptor beta chains follows, all from one sample in a study of cytomegalovirus exposure and HLA in healthy donors. Clones were read by immunoSEQ multiplex PCR, and TCRdb kept only the in-frame ones, dropping some. The sample carries over 120,000 clones, approximately 80% recorded once. The sample taken for sequencing was PBMCs. Receptor source: a male donor in good health and CMV-seronegative. Both conserved end residues are part of each CDR3. The order of the fields is D gene, J gene, clone size, V gene, CDR3 DNA, CDR3 protein. D genes are given only for firm matches. Not every row has a clone size; where given, it reads once, few, many or a size class.

- | TRBJ2-1 | few | TRBV4-3 | TGCGCCAGCAGCCAGTCGCCGGAGCAATACAATGAGCAGTTCTTC | CASSQSPEQYNEQFF
- | TRBJ1-1 | - | TRBV27 | TGTGCCAGCAGCTACGGGGGGCTTCCTGCTGAAGCTTTCTTT | CASSYGGLPAEAFF
TRBD2 | TRBJ2-1 | - | TRBV6-6 | TGTGCCAGCAGTTACGGGACTAGCGGAAACAATGAGCAGTTCTTC | CASSYGTSGNNEQFF
TRBD1 | TRBJ1-4 | - | TRBV18 | TGTGCCAGCTCACCGGAGGACAGGGGGACCAATGAAAAACTGTTTTTT | CASSPEDRGTNEKLFF
TRBD2 | TRBJ2-1 | - | TRBV2 | TGTGCCAGCAGTGAAATGCGGGAGGTCAATGAGCAGTTCTTC | CASSEMREVNEQFF
- | TRBJ1-6 | few | TRBV2 | TGTGCCAGCAGTTTTCCGGGACACCCTCGGGACTTT | CASSFPGHPRDF
TRBD1 | TRBJ2-1 | - | TRBV7-3 | TGTGCCAGCAGCCCAACCGGACAGGCCAGCTCCTACAATGAGCAGTTCTTC | CASSPTGQASSYNEQFF
TRBD1 | TRBJ1-6 | - | TRBV10-2 | TGCGCCAGCAGGAAGGACAGGAATTATAATTCACCCCTCCACTTT | CASRKDRNYNSPLHF
- | TRBJ2-7 | - | TRBV11-1 | TGTGCCAGCAGCCTCCAGGGGCCGGGGTACGAGCAGTACTTC | CASSLQGPGYEQYF
TRBD2 | TRBJ2-1 | - | TRBV19 | TGTGCCAGTAGTATGGGACTAAGCGAGCAGTTCTTC | CASSMGLSEQFF
- | TRBJ1-2 | - | TRBV5-1 | TGCGCCACCAGGGTTCAGCAGGCAGGATTTGATGGCTACACCTTC | CATRVQQAGFDGYTF
TRBD2 | TRBJ2-1 | few | TRBV7-9 | TGTGCCAGCAGCTTCCCTATCGCAGGACTAGCGGGCGACTACAATGAGCAGTTCTTC | CASSFPIAGLAGDYNEQFF
TRBD1 | TRBJ2-7 | - | TRBV19 | TGTGCCAGTAGTCCATGGGACAGGCAGGGCGAGCAGTACTTC | CASSPWDRQGEQYF
TRBD1 | TRBJ1-2 | - | TRBV14 | TGTGCCAGCAGCCGGAGGGACAGCTCTTTATGGTATGGCTACACCTTC | CASSRRDSSLWYGYTF
TRBD2 | TRBJ2-1 | - | TRBV9 | TGTGCCAGCAGCGTAGGGAGCGGGGAATACAATGAGCAGTTCTTC | CASSVGSGEYNEQFF
- | TRBJ2-7 | - | TRBV18 | TGTGCCAGCTCACCACCGACACACTACGAGCAGTACTTC | CASSPPTHYEQYF